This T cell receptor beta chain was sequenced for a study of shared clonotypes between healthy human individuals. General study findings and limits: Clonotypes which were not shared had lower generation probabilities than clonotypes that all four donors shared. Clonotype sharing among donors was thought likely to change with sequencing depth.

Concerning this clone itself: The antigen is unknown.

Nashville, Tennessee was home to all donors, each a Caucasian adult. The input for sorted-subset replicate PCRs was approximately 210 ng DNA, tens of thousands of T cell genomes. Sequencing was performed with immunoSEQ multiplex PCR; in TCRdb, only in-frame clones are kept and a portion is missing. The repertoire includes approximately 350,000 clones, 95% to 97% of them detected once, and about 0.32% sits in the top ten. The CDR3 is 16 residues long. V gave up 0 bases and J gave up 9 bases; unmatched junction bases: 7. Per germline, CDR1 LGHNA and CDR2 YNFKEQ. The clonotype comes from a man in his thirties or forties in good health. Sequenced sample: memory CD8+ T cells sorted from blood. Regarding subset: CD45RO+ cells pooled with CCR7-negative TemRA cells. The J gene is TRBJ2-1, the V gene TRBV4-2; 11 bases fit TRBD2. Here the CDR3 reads CASSQDPTSGSGEQFF. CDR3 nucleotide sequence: TGTGCCAGCAGCCAAGATCCTACTAGCGGGAGTGGTGAGCAGTTCTTC.